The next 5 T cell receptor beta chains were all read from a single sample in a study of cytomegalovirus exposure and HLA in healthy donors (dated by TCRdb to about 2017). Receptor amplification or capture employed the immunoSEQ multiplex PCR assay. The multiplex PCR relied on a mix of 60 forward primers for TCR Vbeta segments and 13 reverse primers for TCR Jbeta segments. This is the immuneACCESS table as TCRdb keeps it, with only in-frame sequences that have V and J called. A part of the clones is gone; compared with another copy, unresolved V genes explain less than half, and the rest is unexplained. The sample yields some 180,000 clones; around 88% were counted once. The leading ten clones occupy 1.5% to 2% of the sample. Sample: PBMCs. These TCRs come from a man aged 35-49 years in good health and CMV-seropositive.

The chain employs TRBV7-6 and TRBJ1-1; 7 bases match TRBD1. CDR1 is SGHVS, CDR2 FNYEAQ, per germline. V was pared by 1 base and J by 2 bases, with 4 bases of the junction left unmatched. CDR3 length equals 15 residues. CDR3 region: CASSLDRGGNTEAFF. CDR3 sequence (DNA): TGTGCCAGCAGCTTAGACAGGGGAGGAAACACTGAAGCTTTCTTT.

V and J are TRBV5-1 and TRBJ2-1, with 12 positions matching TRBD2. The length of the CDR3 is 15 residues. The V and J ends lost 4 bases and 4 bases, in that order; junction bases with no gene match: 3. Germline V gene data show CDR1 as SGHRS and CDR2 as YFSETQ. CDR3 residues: CASSETSGGYNEQFF. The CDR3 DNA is TGCGCCAGCAGCGAGACTAGCGGGGGATACAATGAGCAGTTCTTC.

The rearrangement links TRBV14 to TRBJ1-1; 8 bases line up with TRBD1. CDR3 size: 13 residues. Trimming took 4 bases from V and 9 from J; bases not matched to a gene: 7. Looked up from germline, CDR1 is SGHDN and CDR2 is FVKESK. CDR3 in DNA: TGTGCCAGCAGCCTGACCGGGACAGGTCAAGCTTTCTTT. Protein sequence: CASSLTGTGQAFF.

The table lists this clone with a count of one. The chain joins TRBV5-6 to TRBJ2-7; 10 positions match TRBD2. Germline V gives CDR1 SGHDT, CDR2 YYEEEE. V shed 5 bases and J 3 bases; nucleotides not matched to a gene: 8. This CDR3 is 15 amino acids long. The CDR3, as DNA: TGTGCCAGCAGTTCCCCGGGACTAGCGCTCTACGAGCAGTACTTC. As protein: CASSSPGLALYEQYF.

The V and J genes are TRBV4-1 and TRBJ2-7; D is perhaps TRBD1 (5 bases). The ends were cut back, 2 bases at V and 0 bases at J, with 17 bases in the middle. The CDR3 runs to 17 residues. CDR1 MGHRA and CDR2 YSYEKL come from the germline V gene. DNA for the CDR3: TGCGCCAGCAGCCAACCAACAGGAGATTCCAGCTCCTACGAGCAGTACTTC. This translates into CASSQPTGDSSSYEQYF.